This T cell receptor (beta chain) was profiled in a study of Ad26.COV2.S vaccination and SARS-CoV-2 variants. CDR1 is MNHNS, CDR2 SASEGT, per germline. This CDR3 is built from 16 residues. V gave up 2 bases and J gave up 4 bases, with 16 bases separating them. Treatment defined: some 20 received Ad26.COV2.S at low or high dose, single or two shots; about 5 received placebo; per-sample allocation not given. The investigators took samples on day 63 after the first vaccine or placebo injection. This table comes from immunoSEQ multiplex PCR, and its TCRdb copy is limited to in-frame clones, with some not included. The repertoire consists of around 450,000 clones, with less than 95% occurring once and the leading ten covering around 4.2%.

The sequencing used peripheral blood, collected in a trial of Ad26.COV2.S vaccine versus placebo. V and J are TRBV6-1 and TRBJ2-3, with D possibly matching TRBD1 (5 bases). The sequence was collected from a person between 18 and 59 years old who received the Ad26.COV2.S COVID-19 vaccine or a placebo. Here the CDR3 DNA reads TGTGCCAGCAGTGAAATGAGGCAGGGTGGAGCAGATACGCAGTATTTT. Translation gives CASSEMRQGGADTQYF.